These 3 T cell receptor beta chains share one sample of origin, sequenced in a study of T-cell memory formation after mild COVID-19. TCRdb re-analysed the 5' RACE reads in MiXCR, keeping a single row per CDR3 protein. The sample has hundreds of thousands of distinct CDR3 sequences; 25% to 30% are singletons. Sequenced: PBMCs or a T cell subset sorted from them (not recorded which). Source of these receptors: an adult woman who had mild COVID-19 (a few samples of this study predate the infection). Cell type and time point are not known.

The rearrangement links TRBV6-1 to TRBJ2-1, with TRBD2 identical over 10 bases. The CDR3 loop spans 15 amino acids. Trimming cost V 6 bases and J 4 bases; bases outside gene matches: 6. From germline, CDR1 is MNHNS and CDR2 SASEGT. The CDR3 protein is CASRESGGGYNEQFF. CDR3 DNA: TGTGCCAGCAGGGAGAGCGGGGGGGGATACAATGAGCAGTTCTTC.

This clonotype was observed a handful of times. The chain recombines TRBV2 with TRBJ2-1, with a weak D call TRBD2 (5 bases). The germline V and J ends were trimmed by 6 bases and 0 bases, with 12 bases remaining between them. CDR3 length equals 15 residues. Germline assignment: CDR1 SNHLY and CDR2 FYNNEI. Written as DNA, the CDR3 is TGTGCCAGCAGAGCTCATGGGAGCTCCTACAATGAGCAGTTCTTC. It encodes CASRAHGSSYNEQFF. Using reference TRBV2 and TRBJ2-1 for the parts outside the CDR3, the full variable domain is EPEVTQTPSHQVTQMGQEVILRCVPISNHLYFYWYRQILGQKVEFLVSFYNNEISEKSEIFDDQFSVERPDGSNFTLKIRSTKLEDSAMYFCASRAHGSSYNEQFFGPGTRLTVL.

This rearrangement joins TRBV7-2 to TRBJ2-7, with D hard to call. In germline, CDR1 is SGHTA, CDR2 FQGNSA. CDR3 length: 12 residues. V lost 5 bases and J lost 3, with 8 bases in between. The CDR3 DNA follows: TGTGCCAGCAGCAATCCCCTCTACGAGCAGTACTTC. It yields the protein CASSNPLYEQYF.